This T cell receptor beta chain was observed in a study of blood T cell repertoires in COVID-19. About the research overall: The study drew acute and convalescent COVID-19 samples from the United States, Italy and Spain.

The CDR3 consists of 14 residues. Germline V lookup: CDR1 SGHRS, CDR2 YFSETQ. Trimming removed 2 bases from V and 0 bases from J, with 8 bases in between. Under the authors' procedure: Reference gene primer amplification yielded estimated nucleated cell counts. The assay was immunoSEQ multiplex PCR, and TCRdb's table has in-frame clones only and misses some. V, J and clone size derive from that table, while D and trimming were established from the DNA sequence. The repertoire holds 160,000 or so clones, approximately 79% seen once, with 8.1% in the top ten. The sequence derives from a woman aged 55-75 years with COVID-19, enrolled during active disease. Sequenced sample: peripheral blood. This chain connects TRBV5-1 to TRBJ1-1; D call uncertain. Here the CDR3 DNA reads TGCGCCAGCAGCTTTAATGGAGTGAACACTGAAGCTTTCTTT. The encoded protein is CASSFNGVNTEAFF.